These 19 T cell receptor beta chains were sequenced from one sample in a study of OX40 agonist ivuxolimab in advanced cancers. Sequencing used immunoSEQ multiplex PCR; TCRdb keeps in-frame clones, though not all of them. The repertoire consists of 15,000 or so clones, with about four fifths occurring once and the leading ten covering around 24%. The sequencing here drew on CD4+ or CD8+ T cells sorted from blood, taken in a trial of the OX40 agonist ivuxolimab. Receptors originate from an adult with an advanced solid tumor such as melanoma, head and neck, liver or kidney cancer.

This clone was seen more than once but under ten times. J is TRBJ2-5 and V is TRBV6-6, with TRBD2 matching over 13 bases. With 4 bases clipped from V and 4 bases from J, the junction kept 6 bases outside the gene matches. The CDR3 runs to 16 residues. Germline CDR1 and CDR2: MNHNY and SVGAGI (reference sequence). In nucleotides, the CDR3 is TGTGCCAGCAGTTTAACTAGCGGGAGGGCCGCAGAGACCCAGTACTTC. Translating gives CASSLTSGRAAETQYF.

The chain carries TRBV7-2 and TRBJ2-7; 13 bases are a match to TRBD2. Trimming cost V 5 bases and J 3 bases; bases outside gene matches: 4. The germline CDR1 and CDR2 sequences are SGHTA and FQGNSA. The CDR3 consists of 15 residues. CDR3: CASSPGLAGVYEQYF. The CDR3 bases are TGTGCCAGCAGCCCCGGACTAGCGGGAGTCTACGAGCAGTACTTC.

The chain recombines TRBV27 with TRBJ2-3; D assignment may be TRBD1 or TRBD2 (5 bases each). The CDR3 has 14 residues. Trimming removed 6 bases from V and 2 bases from J, with 12 bases in between. CDR1 MNHEY and CDR2 SMNVEV come from the germline V gene (reference sequence). CDR3 nucleotide sequence: TGTGCCAGCAGCCACGGGGCGTACACAGATACGCAGTATTTT. Protein sequence: CASSHGAYTDTQYF.

V is TRBV5-4 and J is TRBJ1-2; 7 bases map to TRBD1. The V segment lost 4 bases and the J segment 8 bases; nucleotides outside the gene matches: 20. Looked up from germline, CDR1 is SGHNT and CDR2 is YYREEE (reference sequence). This CDR3 spans 17 amino acids. The CDR3 bases are TGTGCCAGCAGCCCCCCGGGACAGAAAAAACCATTGAAGGGCTACACCTTC. Translating it yields CASSPPGQKKPLKGYTF.

This clone has just a few counts. The gene calls are TRBV30 and TRBJ1-5; no reliable D call. The CDR3 runs 13 residues. V lost 1 base, J lost 1 base, and 5 bases lay in between. Germline assignment: CDR1 GTSNPN and CDR2 SVGIG (reference sequence). The CDR3 protein is CAWSAGSNQPQHF. The CDR3 DNA reads TGTGCCTGGAGTGCGGGGAGCAATCAGCCCCAGCATTTT.

CDR3: CSVEIRGDHTDTQYF. CDR3 nucleotides: TGCAGCGTTGAAATCCGGGGGGACCACACAGATACGCAGTATTTT. This chain uses TRBV29-1 with TRBJ2-3; 7 nucleotides match TRBD2. CDR3 length: 15 amino acids. The germline V gene encodes CDR1 SQVTM and CDR2 ANQGSEA. The junction had 7 bases not matched to a gene; V was cut back by 2 bases and J by 2 bases.

In DNA, the CDR3 is TGCGCCAGCAGTGAGTCGGTATCGAGCTCCTACAATGAGCAGTTCTTC. This codes for CASSESVSSSYNEQFF. This chain joins TRBV10-1 and TRBJ2-1, with D unresolved. The length of the CDR3 is 16 residues. Trimming shortened V by 0 bases and J by 0 bases, and 9 bases separated the two germline ends. Germline V gene sequence: CDR1 WNHNN, CDR2 SYGVQD (reference sequence).

The genes are TRBV28 and TRBJ2-1, with D perhaps matching TRBD2 (5 bases). Germline V gene lookup returns CDR1 MDHEN and CDR2 SYDVKM. Trimming pared 7 bases from V and 5 bases from J, leaving 18 bases between. The CDR3 contains 15 residues. The CDR3 sequence: CASIPMGEINNEQFF. The CDR3 coding sequence is TGTGCCAGCATCCCAATGGGAGAAATCAACAATGAGCAGTTCTTC.

The genes are TRBV4-1 and TRBJ2-3, with D maybe TRBD1 (5 bases). This CDR3 region has 20 residues. CDR1 MGHRA and CDR2 YSYEKL come from the germline V gene. V lost 0 bases, J lost 2 bases, and 24 bases lay in between. CDR3 sequence (DNA): TGCGCCAGCAGCCAAGAAATTACCCTCGGACAACAGACTTCCACAGATACGCAGTATTTT. The encoded protein is CASSQEITLGQQTSTDTQYF.

The genes are TRBV6-1 and TRBJ2-3; D is possibly TRBD1 (5 bases). This CDR3 region has 15 residues. CDR1 MNHNS and CDR2 SASEGT come from the germline V gene. Trimming took 0 bases from V and 3 from J, leaving 10 bases between them. The CDR3 DNA sequence: TGTGCCAGCAGTGAAGCGCAGGGTGGAACAGATACGCAGTATTTT. Translation: CASSEAQGGTDTQYF.

This clone was detected only a few times. V gene TRBV4-1 combines with J gene TRBJ1-1; the D is unclear. V lost 1 base to trimming and J lost 7 bases, with 4 bases between them. This CDR3 contains 11 residues. The V gene's germline CDR1 is MGHRA and CDR2 YSYEKL. This CDR3 reads CASSQGVEAFF. The CDR3 DNA reads TGCGCCAGCAGCCAAGGAGTTGAAGCTTTCTTT.

This clone is large (0.1 to 1%) in the sample. V gene TRBV4-1 combines with J gene TRBJ2-7; D is perhaps TRBD2 (5 bases). Germline V gene lookup returns CDR1 MGHRA and CDR2 YSYEKL. The germline V and J ends were trimmed by 8 bases and 6 bases, with 20 bases remaining between them. The CDR3 totals 14 residues. The CDR3 DNA is TGCGCCAGCCGAGAGAACCGGGGAAGCGGCGAGCAGTACTTC. This codes for CASRENRGSGEQYF.

The chain couples TRBV28 to TRBJ2-7, with 7 bases identical to TRBD1. Per the germline V gene, CDR1 is MDHEN and CDR2 is SYDVKM. J lost 4 bases, V lost 8 bases, and 14 bases had no gene match. The length of the CDR3 is 15 residues. The CDR3 DNA sequence: TGTGCCAGCCCGCCCAGTAGGACAGGTTTTTACGAGCAGTACTTC. Its translation is CASPPSRTGFYEQYF.

The V and J genes are TRBV10-3 and TRBJ2-1; 9 positions agree with TRBD2. Trimming removed 3 bases from V and 5 bases from J; junction bases left unmatched: 5. The length of the CDR3 is 15 residues. Germline CDR1 and CDR2: ENHRY and SYGVKD. CDR3 sequence: CAISEPASGDNEQFF. CDR3 sequence (DNA): TGTGCCATCAGTGAACCGGCTAGCGGGGACAATGAGCAGTTCTTC.

This clone is judged medium-sized. The rearrangement uses TRBV4-2 and TRBJ2-7, with 8 bases identical to TRBD2. The CDR3 is 15 residues long. The V and J ends lost 2 bases and 0 bases, in that order; junction bases with no gene match: 3. Germline V gives CDR1 LGHNA, CDR2 YNFKEQ. The DNA of the CDR3 is TGTGCCAGCAGCCAACGGGGGGGGGACTCCTACGAGCAGTACTTC. This codes for CASSQRGGDSYEQYF.

The gene calls are TRBV5-1 and TRBJ1-4, with TRBD1 matching over 7 bases. The junction had 6 bases not matched to a gene; V was cut back by 6 bases and J by 7 bases. Germline CDR1 reads SGHRS; CDR2 reads YFSETQ. This CDR3 comprises 13 residues. CDR3 loop: CASTTGPGEKLFF. CDR3 nucleotides: TGCGCCAGCACGACAGGGCCGGGTGAAAAACTGTTTTTT.

This clone was found once. The chain employs TRBV29-1 and TRBJ2-1; no definite D call. There are 10 residues in the CDR3. Between the trimmed V and J ends, which lost 1 base and 9 bases, there was a span of 4 bases. Germline CDR1 and CDR2: SQVTM and ANQGSEA. The CDR3 DNA reads as TGCAGCGTTGAAGGGGGTGAGCAGTTCTTC. The encoded protein is CSVEGGEQFF.

The chain uses TRBV10-2 and TRBJ2-5; D may be TRBD2 (6 bases). The J call is doubtful: the DNA matches TRBJ2-7 better. The germline CDR1 and CDR2 sequences are WSHSY and SAAADI. The length of the CDR3 is 15 residues. CDR3 nucleotide sequence: TGCGCCAGCATTAAGACCGGGACTCCAGATTACGAGCAGTACTTC. Translating gives CASIKTGTPDYEQYF.

The DNA for the CDR3 is TGCGCCAGCAGCTTGGGGACTACTTCCTACAATGAGCAGTTCTTC. Its protein is CASSLGTTSYNEQFF. V gene TRBV5-1 combines with J gene TRBJ2-1, with D perhaps matching TRBD2 (6 bases). The CDR3 contains 15 residues. The germline V gene encodes CDR1 SGHRS and CDR2 YFSETQ. V was cut by 0 bases and J by 1 base, with 8 bases left in between.